In its sample, the clone carrying this TCR beta chain was seen many times. The sample originates from a study of Graves' ophthalmopathy and Graves' hyperthyroidism. Scientists amplified the TCR beta CDR3 regions from RNA transcripts. An initial RT-PCR round employing HTBI primers preceded a second-round multiplex PCR. Each CDR3 protein gets one entry after TCRdb re-called the multiplex PCR reads with MiXCR. Counted here are hundreds of thousands of distinct CDR3 sequences, roughly 40% occurring once; the ten biggest clones make up roughly 45%. The sequenced sample consisted of peripheral blood. This TCR was recovered from an adult man with Graves' ophthalmopathy.

The DNA for the CDR3 is TGTGCCAGCAGCTTCAGTGAGACCCAGTACTTC. Protein sequence: CASSFSETQYF. This sequence joins TRBV7-2 and TRBJ2-5; D remains unclear. There are 11 residues in the CDR3. V shed 3 bases and J shed 5 bases, with 4 bases lying between them. CDR1 and CDR2 from the germline V gene are SGHTA and FQGNSA.